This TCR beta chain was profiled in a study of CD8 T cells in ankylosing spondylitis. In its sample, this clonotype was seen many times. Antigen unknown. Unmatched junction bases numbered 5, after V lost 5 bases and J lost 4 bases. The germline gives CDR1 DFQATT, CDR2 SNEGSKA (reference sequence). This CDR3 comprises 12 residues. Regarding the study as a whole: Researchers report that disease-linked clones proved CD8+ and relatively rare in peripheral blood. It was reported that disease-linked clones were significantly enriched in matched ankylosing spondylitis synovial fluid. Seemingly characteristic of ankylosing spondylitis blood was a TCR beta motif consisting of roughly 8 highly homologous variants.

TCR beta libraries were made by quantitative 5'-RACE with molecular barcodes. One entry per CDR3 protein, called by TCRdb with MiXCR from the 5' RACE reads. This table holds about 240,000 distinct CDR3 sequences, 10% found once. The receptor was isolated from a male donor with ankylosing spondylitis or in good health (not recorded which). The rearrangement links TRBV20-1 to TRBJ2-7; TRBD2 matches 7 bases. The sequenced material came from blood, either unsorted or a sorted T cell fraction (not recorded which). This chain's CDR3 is CSAGLAVYEQYF. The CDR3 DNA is TGCAGTGCTGGCCTAGCGGTTTACGAGCAGTACTTC.